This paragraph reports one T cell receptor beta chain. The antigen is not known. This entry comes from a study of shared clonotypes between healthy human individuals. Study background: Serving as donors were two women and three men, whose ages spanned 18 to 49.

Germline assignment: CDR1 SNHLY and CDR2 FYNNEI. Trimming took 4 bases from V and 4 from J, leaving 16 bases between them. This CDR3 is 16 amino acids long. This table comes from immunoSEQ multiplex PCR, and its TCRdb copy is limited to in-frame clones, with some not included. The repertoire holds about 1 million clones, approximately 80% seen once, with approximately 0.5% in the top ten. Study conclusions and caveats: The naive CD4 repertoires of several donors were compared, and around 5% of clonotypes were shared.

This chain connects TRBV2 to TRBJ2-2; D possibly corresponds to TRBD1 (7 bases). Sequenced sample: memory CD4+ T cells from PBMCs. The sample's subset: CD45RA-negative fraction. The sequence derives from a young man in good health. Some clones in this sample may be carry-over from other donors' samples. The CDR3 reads CASSARGALGTGELFF. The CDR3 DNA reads TGTGCCAGCAGTGCCAGGGGGGCGTTGGGCACCGGGGAGCTGTTTTTT. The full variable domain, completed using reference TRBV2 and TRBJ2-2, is EPEVTQTPSHQVTQMGQEVILRCVPISNHLYFYWYRQILGQKVEFLVSFYNNEISEKSEIFDDQFSVERPDGSNFTLKIRSTKLEDSAMYFCASSARGALGTGELFFGEGSRLTVL.